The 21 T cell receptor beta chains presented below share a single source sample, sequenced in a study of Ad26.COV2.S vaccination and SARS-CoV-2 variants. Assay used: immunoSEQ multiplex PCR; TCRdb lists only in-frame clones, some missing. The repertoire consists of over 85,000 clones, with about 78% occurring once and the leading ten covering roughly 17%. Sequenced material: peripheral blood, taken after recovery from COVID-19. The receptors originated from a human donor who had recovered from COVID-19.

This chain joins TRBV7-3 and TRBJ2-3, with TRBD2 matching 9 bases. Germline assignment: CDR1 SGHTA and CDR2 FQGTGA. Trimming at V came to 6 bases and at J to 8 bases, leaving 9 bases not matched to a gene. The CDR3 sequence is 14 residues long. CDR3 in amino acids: CASSPGTSRGTQYF. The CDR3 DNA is TGTGCCAGCAGTCCAGGGACTAGCAGGGGTACGCAGTATTTT. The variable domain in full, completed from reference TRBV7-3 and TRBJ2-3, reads GAGVSQTPSNKVTEKGKYVELRCDPISGHTALYWYRQSLGQGPEFLIYFQGTGAADDSGLPNDRFFAVRPEGSVSTLKIQRTERGDSAVYLCASSPGTSRGTQYFGPGTRLTVL.

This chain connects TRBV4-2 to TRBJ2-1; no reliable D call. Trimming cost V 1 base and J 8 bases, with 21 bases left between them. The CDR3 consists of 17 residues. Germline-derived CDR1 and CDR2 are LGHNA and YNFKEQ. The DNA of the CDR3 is TGTGCCAGCAGCCAAGGATTGCAGCCCGAGAATCCGTATGAGCAGTTCTTC. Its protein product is CASSQGLQPENPYEQFF.

CDR3 sequence (DNA): TGTGCCATCAGTGACCCGGGCAGGGCGAATTCACCCCTCCACTTT. Translating it yields CAISDPGRANSPLHF. The chain employs TRBV10-3 and TRBJ1-6; D may be TRBD1 (5 bases). The CDR3 runs to 15 residues. Deletions cut 3 bases from V and 7 bases from J, with 13 bases between. Germline CDR1 is ENHRY and CDR2 is SYGVKD.

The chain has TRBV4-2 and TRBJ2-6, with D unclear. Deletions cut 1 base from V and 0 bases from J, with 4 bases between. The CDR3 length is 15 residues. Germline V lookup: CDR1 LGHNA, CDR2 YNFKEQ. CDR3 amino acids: CASSQVSSGANVLTF. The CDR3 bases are TGTGCCAGCAGCCAAGTCAGCTCTGGGGCCAACGTCCTGACTTTC.

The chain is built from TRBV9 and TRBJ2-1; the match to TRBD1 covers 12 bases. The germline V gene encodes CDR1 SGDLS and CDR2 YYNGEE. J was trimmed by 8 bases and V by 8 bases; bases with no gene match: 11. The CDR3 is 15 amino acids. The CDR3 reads CASTREGQGADEQFF. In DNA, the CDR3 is TGTGCCAGTACGCGTGAGGGACAGGGGGCCGATGAGCAGTTCTTC.

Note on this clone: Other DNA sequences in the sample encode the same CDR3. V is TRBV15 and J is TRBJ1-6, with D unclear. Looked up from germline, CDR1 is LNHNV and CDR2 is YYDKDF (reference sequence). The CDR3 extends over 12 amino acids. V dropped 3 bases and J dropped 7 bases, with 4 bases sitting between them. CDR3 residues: CATSRENSPLHF. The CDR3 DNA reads TGTGCCACCAGCAGGGAAAATTCACCCCTCCACTTT.

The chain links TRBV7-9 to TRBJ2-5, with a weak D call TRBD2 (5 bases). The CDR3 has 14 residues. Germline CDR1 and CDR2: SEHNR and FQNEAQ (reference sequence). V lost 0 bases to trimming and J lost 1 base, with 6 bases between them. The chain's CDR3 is CASSLASGQETQYF. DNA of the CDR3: TGTGCCAGCAGCTTAGCGAGCGGCCAAGAGACCCAGTACTTC.

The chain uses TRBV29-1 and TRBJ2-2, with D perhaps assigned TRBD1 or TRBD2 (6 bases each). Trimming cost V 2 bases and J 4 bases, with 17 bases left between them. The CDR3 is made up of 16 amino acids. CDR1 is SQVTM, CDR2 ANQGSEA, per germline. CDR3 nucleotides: TGCAGCGTTGAAACCCCGGGGGCGGCTACCACCGGGGAGCTGTTTTTT. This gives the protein CSVETPGAATTGELFF.

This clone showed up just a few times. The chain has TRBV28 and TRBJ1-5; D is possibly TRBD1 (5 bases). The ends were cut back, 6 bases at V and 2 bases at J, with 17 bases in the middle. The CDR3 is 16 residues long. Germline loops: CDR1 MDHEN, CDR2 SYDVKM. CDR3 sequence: CASSLYGASGNQPQHF. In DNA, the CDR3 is TGTGCCAGCAGCCTCTACGGGGCCTCGGGCAATCAGCCCCAGCATTTT.

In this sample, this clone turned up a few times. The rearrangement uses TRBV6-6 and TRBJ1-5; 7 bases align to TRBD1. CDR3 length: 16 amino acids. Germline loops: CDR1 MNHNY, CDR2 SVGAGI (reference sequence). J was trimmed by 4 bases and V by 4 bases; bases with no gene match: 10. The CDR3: CASSSAGGLGNQPQHF. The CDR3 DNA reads TGTGCCAGCAGTTCGGCAGGGGGACTTGGAAATCAGCCCCAGCATTTT.

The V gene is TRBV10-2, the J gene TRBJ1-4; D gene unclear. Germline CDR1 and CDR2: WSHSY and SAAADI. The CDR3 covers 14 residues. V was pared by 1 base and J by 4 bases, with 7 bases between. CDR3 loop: CASSEWHVNEKLFF. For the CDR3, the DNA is TGCGCCAGCAGTGAGTGGCACGTTAATGAAAAACTGTTTTTT.

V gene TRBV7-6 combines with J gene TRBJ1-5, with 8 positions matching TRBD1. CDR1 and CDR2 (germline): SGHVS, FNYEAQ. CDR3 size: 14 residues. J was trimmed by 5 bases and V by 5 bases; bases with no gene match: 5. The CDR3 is CASSQGAGDQPQHF. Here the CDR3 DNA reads TGTGCCAGCAGCCAGGGGGCCGGGGATCAGCCCCAGCATTTT.

For the CDR3, the DNA is TGTGCCAGCAGCTTACAGGGAGAGGGGGAAGCTTTCTTT. This gives the protein CASSLQGEGEAFF. This chain links TRBV11-3 with TRBJ1-1; a weak D match, TRBD1 (5 bases). The CDR3 extends over 13 amino acids. Between the trimmed V and J ends, which lost 2 bases and 8 bases, there was a span of 12 bases. Germline V gene data show CDR1 as SGHNT and CDR2 as YENEEA.

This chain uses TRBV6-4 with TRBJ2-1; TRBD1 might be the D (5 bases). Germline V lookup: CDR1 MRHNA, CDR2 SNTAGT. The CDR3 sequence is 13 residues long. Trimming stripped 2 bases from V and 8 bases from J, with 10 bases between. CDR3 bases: TGTGCCAGCAGTGACGTTTCAGGGCATGAGCAGTTCTTC. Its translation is CASSDVSGHEQFF.

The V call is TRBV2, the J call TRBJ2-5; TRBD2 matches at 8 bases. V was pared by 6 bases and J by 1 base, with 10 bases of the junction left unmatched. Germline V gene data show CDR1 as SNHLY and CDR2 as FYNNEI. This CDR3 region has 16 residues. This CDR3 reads CASRGAGGPRQETQYF. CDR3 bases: TGTGCCAGCAGAGGGGCGGGGGGACCCCGCCAAGAGACCCAGTACTTC.

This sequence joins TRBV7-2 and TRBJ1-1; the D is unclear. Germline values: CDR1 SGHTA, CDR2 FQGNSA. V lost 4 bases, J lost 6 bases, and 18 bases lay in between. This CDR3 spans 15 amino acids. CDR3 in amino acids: CASSSNTGSLAEAFF. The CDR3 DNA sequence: TGTGCCAGCAGCTCAAATACTGGAAGCCTGGCTGAAGCTTTCTTT.

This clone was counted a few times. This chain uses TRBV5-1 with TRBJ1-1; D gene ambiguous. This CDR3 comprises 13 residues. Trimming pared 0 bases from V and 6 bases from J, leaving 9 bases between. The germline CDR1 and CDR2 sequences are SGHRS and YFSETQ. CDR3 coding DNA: TGCGCCAGCAGCTTGGGCCAGCTCCCTGAAGCTTTCTTT. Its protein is CASSLGQLPEAFF.

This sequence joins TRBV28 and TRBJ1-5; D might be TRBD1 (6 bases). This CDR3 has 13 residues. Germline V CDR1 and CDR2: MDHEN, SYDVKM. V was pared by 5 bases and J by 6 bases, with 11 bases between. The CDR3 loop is CASSRDIIQPQHF. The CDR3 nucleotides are TGTGCCAGCAGTCGGGACATTATTCAGCCCCAGCATTTT. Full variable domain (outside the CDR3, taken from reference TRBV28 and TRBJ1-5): DVKVTQSSRYLVKRTGEKVFLECVQDMDHENMFWYRQDPGLGLRLIYFSYDVKMKEKGDIPEGYSVSREKKERFSLILESASTNQTSMYLCASSRDIIQPQHFGDGTRLSIL.

The CDR3 DNA reads TGTGCCAGCAACCTAAGGGGGGGGCCCTCCTACGAGCAGTACTTC. Protein: CASNLRGGPSYEQYF. The chain links TRBV28 to TRBJ2-7, with D perhaps matching TRBD2 (7 bases). Trimming left V 7 bases short and J 0 bases short, with 16 bases between. The CDR3 loop spans 15 amino acids. CDR1 MDHEN and CDR2 SYDVKM come from the germline V gene.

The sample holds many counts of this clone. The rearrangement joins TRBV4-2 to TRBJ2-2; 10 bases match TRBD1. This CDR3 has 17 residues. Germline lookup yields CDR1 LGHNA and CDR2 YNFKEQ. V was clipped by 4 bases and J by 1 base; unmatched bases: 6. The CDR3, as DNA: TGTGCCAGCAGCCTAGCCGGACAGGGGGGGAACACCGGGGAGCTGTTTTTT. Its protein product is CASSLAGQGGNTGELFF.

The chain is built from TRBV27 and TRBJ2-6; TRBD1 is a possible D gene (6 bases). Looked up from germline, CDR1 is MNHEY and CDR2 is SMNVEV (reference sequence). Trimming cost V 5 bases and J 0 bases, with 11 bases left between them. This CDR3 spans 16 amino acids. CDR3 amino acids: CASSPYRDSGANVLTF. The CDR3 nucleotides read TGTGCCAGCAGTCCCTACAGGGACTCTGGGGCCAACGTCCTGACTTTC.